Listed here is a single TCR beta chain. Its antigen remains unidentified. One end of the junction varies from germline; a read error may be responsible. This entry is derived from a study of response to subunit inactivated influenza vaccine. Study outcomes and limitations: It was the authors' suggestion that each seasonal influenza vaccination recruits few new T cells.

TCRdb recomputed calls from the RT-PCR reads with MiXCR, one row per CDR3 protein. The sample lists about 480,000 distinct CDR3 sequences, over 10% occurring once. Germline V gene sequence: CDR1 SEHNR, CDR2 FQNEAQ (reference sequence). The CDR3 contains 14 residues. V and J are TRBV7-9 and TRBJ2-1, with TRBD1 as a possible D gene (5 bases). Sequences were derived from PBMCs from blood, sampled roughly 48 days after vaccination. This clonotype was sampled from a man in his forties or fifties who received an inactivated influenza vaccine. For the CDR3, the DNA is TGTGCCAGCAGCTTAGTAGGGGTAAATAATGTGCAGTTCTTC. Protein: CASSLVGVNNVQFF.